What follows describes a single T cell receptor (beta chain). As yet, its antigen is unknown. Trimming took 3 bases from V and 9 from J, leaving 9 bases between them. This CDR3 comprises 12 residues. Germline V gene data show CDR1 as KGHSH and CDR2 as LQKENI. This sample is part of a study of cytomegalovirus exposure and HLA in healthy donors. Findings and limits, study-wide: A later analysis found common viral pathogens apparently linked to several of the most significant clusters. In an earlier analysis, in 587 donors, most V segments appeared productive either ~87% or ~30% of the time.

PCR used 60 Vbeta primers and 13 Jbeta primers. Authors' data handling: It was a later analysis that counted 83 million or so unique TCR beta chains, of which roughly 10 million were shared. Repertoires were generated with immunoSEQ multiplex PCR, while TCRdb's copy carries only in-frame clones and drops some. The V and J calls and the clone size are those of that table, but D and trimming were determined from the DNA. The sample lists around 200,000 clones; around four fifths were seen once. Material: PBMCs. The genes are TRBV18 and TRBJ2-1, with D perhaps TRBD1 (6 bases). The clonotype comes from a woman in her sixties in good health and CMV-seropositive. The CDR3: CASSPGHIEQFF. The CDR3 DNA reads TGTGCCAGCTCACCGGGACACATTGAGCAGTTCTTC.